Listed below are T cell receptor beta chains from one sample, sequenced in a study of blood T cell repertoires in COVID-19. The table came from immunoSEQ multiplex PCR; TCRdb's copy has only in-frame clones and leaves some out. The profile shows roughly 260,000 clones, around 86% of them singletons. Sequences were obtained from PBMCs or T cells enriched from blood (not recorded which). The receptor source for this set is a woman between 18 and 30 years old who had recovered from COVID-19. Each CDR3 is given with its conserved first and last residue. The D gene is left open where the match is weak. Clone size is given for some rows only: seen once, a few or many times, or a class if the clone is expanded.

16 TRBD1 TRBJ2-7 . TRBV28 CASSHRRGGQAYEQYF TGTGCCAGCAGCCACCGAAGAGGGGGCCAAGCCTACGAGCAGTACTTC
16 . TRBJ2-4 . TRBV6-4 CASRTGFRLAKNIQYF TGTGCCAGCAGGACGGGGTTCAGGCTAGCCAAAAACATTCAGTACTTC
13 . TRBJ2-7 . TRBV27 CASAPEGWYEQYF TGTGCCAGCGCACCTGAGGGTTGGTACGAGCAGTACTTC
15 . TRBJ2-7 . TRBV5-1 CASSWSKTKSYEQYF TGCGCCAGCAGCTGGAGTAAGACGAAGTCCTACGAGCAGTACTTC
15 TRBD2 TRBJ2-3 . TRBV28 CASRQLAGVPHTQYF TGTGCCAGCAGGCAACTAGCGGGAGTCCCACATACGCAGTATTTT
14 TRBD1 TRBJ1-1 . TRBV7-2 CASSSDRGEPEAFF TGTGCCAGCAGCAGCGACAGGGGAGAACCTGAAGCTTTCTTT
14 . TRBJ2-1 . TRBV2 CASSEVVGANEQFF TGTGCCAGCAGTGAAGTGGTAGGGGCCAATGAGCAGTTCTTC
14 . TRBJ2-5 . TRBV5-1 CASSLTRGGETQYF TGCGCCAGCAGCCTCACAAGGGGAGGAGAGACCCAGTACTTC
16 TRBD1 TRBJ2-2 . TRBV9 CASSASGTGHTGELFF TGTGCCAGCAGCGCCTCCGGGACAGGGCATACCGGGGAGCTGTTTTTT
14 . TRBJ2-3 once TRBV28 CAVEDNHRTDTQYF TGTGCCGTTGAAGACAACCACCGCACAGATACGCAGTATTTT
17 . TRBJ2-7 once TRBV6-1 CASSEAGVVGGTYEQYF TGTGCCAGCAGTGAAGCCGGGGTGGTCGGCGGAACCTACGAGCAGTACTTC
15 TRBD2 TRBJ2-2 . TRBV19 CASSVGTSSTGELFF TGTGCCAGTAGTGTCGGGACTAGCTCCACCGGGGAGCTGTTTTTT
15 TRBD1 TRBJ1-1 . TRBV5-1 CASSSGQGAPTEAFF TGCGCCAGCAGCAGCGGACAGGGGGCGCCCACTGAAGCTTTCTTT